The 15 T cell receptor beta chains below all came from one sample that was sequenced in a study of T cell responses to AZD1222 COVID-19 vaccine. Only in-frame clones appear in the TCRdb table, and some are missing; sequencing was by immunoSEQ multiplex PCR. The sample consists of 190,000 or so clones, approximately 93% of them appearing once. Sample: peripheral blood, taken 28 days after the second AZD1222 dose. Every receptor here comes from an adult who received the AZD1222 COVID-19 vaccine.

The chain combines TRBV6-5 with TRBJ1-5; D gene uncertain. The germline V gene has CDR1 MNHEY and CDR2 SVGAGI. The V end lost 6 bases, the J end lost 5 bases, and 11 bases lay between the germline ends. The CDR3 loop spans 13 amino acids. As DNA, the CDR3 is TGTGCCAGCAGGGGAGAGGGATATCAGCCCCAGCATTTT. Its translation: CASRGEGYQPQHF.

Concerning this clone itself: Since no conserved phenylalanine or tryptophan closes the CDR3, a read error is the likely cause. The limits of the CDR3 on the DNA are not certain, so only TCRdb's listed CDR3 is given. The V gene is TRBV27, the J gene TRBJ2-3; the listed D gene, TRBD1, was not tested against the DNA. From its first to its last residue, the CDR3 has 11 amino acids. Germline values: CDR1 MNHEY, CDR2 SMNVEV (reference sequence). Here the CDR3 reads CASSEQRQGPS.

The gene calls are TRBV20-1 and TRBJ2-3, with 8 bases fitting TRBD2. There are 13 residues in the CDR3. Trimming at V came to 3 bases and at J to 4 bases, leaving 3 bases not matched to a gene. In germline, CDR1 is DFQATT, CDR2 SNEGSKA (reference sequence). The CDR3 here is CSASSGGSDTQYF. The CDR3 DNA reads as TGCAGTGCTAGTTCGGGGGGGTCAGATACGCAGTATTTT.

The genes are TRBV19 and TRBJ2-6; possible D gene TRBD1, 5 bases. Germline lookup yields CDR1 LNHDA and CDR2 SQIVND (reference sequence). This CDR3 has 20 amino acids. The germline V and J ends were trimmed by 6 bases and 1 base, with 25 bases remaining between them. CDR3: CASSLPTFRQRRSGANVLTF. For the CDR3, the DNA is TGTGCCAGTAGCCTCCCGACCTTTAGACAGAGACGATCTGGGGCCAACGTCCTGACTTTC.

Concerning this clone: This CDR3 is also generated by other DNA sequences in the sample. This chain connects TRBV5-1 to TRBJ1-4; 8 bases agree with TRBD1. The CDR3 totals 14 residues. V was pared by 0 bases and J by 5 bases, with 0 bases of the junction left unmatched. Germline V lookup: CDR1 SGHRS, CDR2 YFSETQ. In DNA form, the CDR3 reads TGCGCCAGCAGCTTGGGACAGGGGAATGAAAAACTGTTTTTT. This gives the protein CASSLGQGNEKLFF.

The chain combines TRBV13 with TRBJ1-5; D is perhaps TRBD1 (5 bases). Between the trimmed V and J ends, which lost 5 bases and 6 bases, there was a span of 11 bases. This CDR3 has 13 amino acids. CDR1 is PRHDT, CDR2 FYEKMQ, per germline (reference sequence). In DNA form, the CDR3 reads TGTGCCAGCAGCGAACGGGGGGGTCAGCCCCAGCATTTT. This codes for CASSERGGQPQHF.

The chain uses TRBV6-2 or TRBV6-3 and TRBJ2-3; a possible D gene is TRBD2 (5 bases). The CDR3 is 14 amino acids. V gave up 3 bases and J gave up 4 bases, with 11 bases separating them. Germline assignment: CDR1 MNHEY and CDR2 SVGEGT. In nucleotides, the CDR3 is TGTGCCAGCAGTTATCCGGGGTCCGCAGATACGCAGTATTTT. Translation: CASSYPGSADTQYF.

Here the CDR3 reads CATSDPGTTLGYTF. CDR3 bases: TGTGCCACCAGTGATCCCGGGACAACCCTCGGCTACACCTTC. V is TRBV24-1 and J is TRBJ1-2, with D maybe TRBD1 (6 bases). Germline CDR1 reads KGHDR; CDR2 reads SFDVKD. V lost 3 bases and J lost 8, with 15 bases in between. The CDR3 contains 14 residues.

The chain uses TRBV4-3 and TRBJ1-3, with D unclear. Germline values: CDR1 LGHNA, CDR2 YSLEER. Trimming pared 2 bases from V and 2 bases from J, leaving 16 bases between. The CDR3 loop spans 17 amino acids. CDR3 bases: TGCGCCAGCAGCCAAATGGTCTTTGGGCAGGCTGGAAACACCATATATTTT. Translation: CASSQMVFGQAGNTIYF.

This chain joins TRBV29-1 and TRBJ1-1, with 7 bases matching TRBD1. Germline CDR1 reads SQVTM; CDR2 reads ANQGSEA. V trimming: 7 bases; J trimming: 0 bases; junction bases outside the gene matches: 11. The CDR3 covers 15 residues. The CDR3 reads CSADRERYMNTEAFF. The CDR3 DNA follows: TGCAGCGCAGACAGGGAAAGATACATGAACACTGAAGCTTTCTTT.

This clone was seen just once. The V call is TRBV3-1 (or the pseudogene TRBV3-2), the J call TRBJ1-2; D is unresolved. The CDR3 runs 11 residues. The V gene lost 2 bases and the J gene lost 8 bases, with 6 bases spanning the gap. Germline lookup yields CDR1 LGHDT and CDR2 YNNKEL (reference sequence). CDR3 amino acids: CASSQNVGYTF. DNA for the CDR3: TGTGCCAGCAGCCAAAATGTGGGCTACACCTTC.

The V and J genes are TRBV11-3 and TRBJ2-1; TRBD1 matches at 9 bases. The CDR3 totals 16 residues. Germline assignment: CDR1 SGHNT and CDR2 YENEEA. V gave up 5 bases and J gave up 3 bases; unmatched junction bases: 8. The CDR3 DNA reads TGTGCCAGCAGCAAAACACAGGGGGCTTTCTACAATGAGCAGTTCTTC. This gives the protein CASSKTQGAFYNEQFF.

The genes are TRBV7-5 and TRBJ1-2. TRBV7-5 is a documented pseudogene. This CDR3 region has 16 residues. DNA of the CDR3: TGTGTCAGAAGCTTAGCGGTGGGTACCGCTAACTATGGCTACACCTTC. Translating gives CVRSLAVGTANYGYTF.

V gene TRBV9 combines with J gene TRBJ2-5; D possibly corresponds to TRBD2 (7 bases). Germline-derived CDR1 and CDR2 are SGDLS and YYNGEE. The CDR3 runs to 16 residues. Between the trimmed V and J ends, which lost 6 bases and 5 bases, there was a span of 23 bases. The CDR3 protein is CASTPFGGAVGETQYF. CDR3 nucleotide sequence: TGTGCCAGCACCCCCTTTGGGGGGGCTGTGGGGGAGACCCAGTACTTC. Using reference TRBV9 and TRBJ2-5 for the parts outside the CDR3, the full variable domain is DSGVTQTPKHLITATGQRVTLRCSPRSGDLSVYWYQQSLDQGLQFLIQYYNGEERAKGNILERFSAQQFPDLHSELNLSSLELGDSALYFCASTPFGGAVGETQYFGPGTRLLVL.

This chain connects TRBV10-1 to TRBJ2-1; maybe TRBD2 (5 bases). V was shortened by 3 bases and J by 4 bases, with 13 bases between the two germline ends. Germline V gene sequence: CDR1 WNHNN, CDR2 SYGVQD (reference sequence). This CDR3 spans 15 amino acids. CDR3 DNA sequence: TGCGCCAGCAGTGATGACCCGCGGACTTACAATGAGCAGTTCTTC. It encodes CASSDDPRTYNEQFF.